Following are 21 T cell receptor beta chains from one sample sequenced in a study of shared clonotypes between healthy human individuals. Data came from immunoSEQ multiplex PCR; TCRdb stores just in-frame clones and leaves some out. Among 850,000 to 1,200,000 clones listed, approximately 76% were seen once. Sequencing was performed on memory CD4+ T cells sorted from blood. The subset is: CD45RA-negative fraction. All receptors come from a man aged 18 to 30 in good health.

The chain has TRBV10-3 and TRBJ2-7, with 7 bases aligning to TRBD2. V shed 9 bases and J 1 base; nucleotides not matched to a gene: 9. CDR1 is ENHRY and CDR2 is SYGVKD in the germline V gene. The CDR3 runs to 14 residues. The CDR3 sequence is CAMSDGGISYEQYF. The CDR3 nucleotides read TGTGCCATGTCGGACGGGGGGATTTCCTACGAGCAGTACTTC.

The chain employs TRBV5-6 and TRBJ2-7, with 8 bases lining up with TRBD1. The CDR3 covers 15 residues. The junction had 10 bases not matched to a gene; V was cut back by 5 bases and J by 3 bases. CDR1 is SGHDT and CDR2 is YYEEEE in the germline V gene. The CDR3 sequence is CASSPWTGKNYEQYF. CDR3 DNA sequence: TGTGCCAGCAGTCCCTGGACAGGGAAAAACTACGAGCAGTACTTC. Based on the CDR3 plus reference TRBV5-6 and TRBJ2-7, the full variable domain is DAGVTQSPTHLIKTRGQQVTLRCSPKSGHDTVSWYQQALGQGPQFIFQYYEEEERQRGNFPDRFSGHQFPNYSSELNVNALLLGDSALYLCASSPWTGKNYEQYFGPGTRLTVT.

This chain connects TRBV7-2 to TRBJ1-1; D not certain. V lost 2 bases to trimming and J lost 1 base, with 8 bases between them. This CDR3 comprises 14 residues. Germline-derived CDR1 and CDR2 are SGHTA and FQGNSA. CDR3: CASSLLPGNTEAFF. CDR3 DNA sequence: TGTGCCAGCAGCTTATTGCCCGGGAACACTGAAGCTTTCTTT.

The chain employs TRBV6-1 and TRBJ2-5; D is perhaps TRBD2 (5 bases). The V gene's germline CDR1 is MNHNS and CDR2 SASEGT. CDR3 length equals 14 residues. V shed 7 bases and J shed 2 bases, with 14 bases lying between them. CDR3 coding DNA: TGTGCCAGCACAACAGCGGCCGGTCAAGAGACCCAGTACTTC. Translating gives CASTTAAGQETQYF.

V usage is TRBV5-1 and J usage is TRBJ1-2, with D perhaps TRBD1 (5 bases). The germline V gene encodes CDR1 SGHRS and CDR2 YFSETQ. V lost 5 bases, J lost 0 bases, and 14 bases lay in between. This CDR3 is 15 amino acids long. This CDR3 reads CASSPLDTSNYGYTF. CDR3 nucleotide sequence: TGCGCCAGCAGTCCTTTGGACACCTCTAACTATGGCTACACCTTC.

This rearrangement joins TRBV27 to TRBJ2-3; TRBD2 matches at 7 bases. Trimming cost V 3 bases and J 2 bases; bases outside gene matches: 8. The CDR3 has 16 residues. Germline V CDR1 and CDR2: MNHEY, SMNVEV (reference sequence). Written as DNA, the CDR3 is TGTGCCAGCAGTTTCTCCTTGGGAGGGTTCACAGATACGCAGTATTTT. Protein sequence: CASSFSLGGFTDTQYF.

This clone was found once. CDR3 bases: TGTGCCAGCAGCTTTAACCGACCGTACGAGCAGTACTTC. Protein sequence: CASSFNRPYEQYF. The chain links TRBV5-6 to TRBJ2-7, with no clear D. The germline V gene encodes CDR1 SGHDT and CDR2 YYEEEE. Deletions cut 2 bases from V and 4 bases from J, with 10 bases between. The CDR3 is 13 amino acids.

There are a few counts of this clone. The chain has TRBV18 and TRBJ1-4, with D perhaps TRBD1 (6 bases). The CDR3 length is 13 residues. Trimming pared 4 bases from V and 8 bases from J, leaving 11 bases between. Germline loops: CDR1 KGHSH, CDR2 LQKENI. CDR3 bases: TGTGCCAGCTCACTTACAGGGATCGAAAAACTGTTTTTT. Amino acids: CASSLTGIEKLFF. The full variable domain, in which reference TRBV18 and TRBJ1-4 provide the parts outside the CDR3, is NAGVMQNPRHLVRRRGQEARLRCSPMKGHSHVYWYRQLPEEGLKFMVYLQKENIIDESGMPKERFSAEFPKEGPSILRIQQVVRGDSAAYFCASSLTGIEKLFFGSGTQLSVL.

Regarding this clone: Only one base separates this from a far larger clonotype, so it likely reflects a read error. The V call is TRBV30, the J call TRBJ2-1; 9 nucleotides line up with TRBD2. This CDR3 is 14 amino acids long. The germline V gene encodes CDR1 GTSNPN and CDR2 SVGIG (reference sequence). This CDR3 reads CAWSSGLASNGQFF. Written as DNA, the CDR3 is TGTGCCTGGAGTTCAGGACTAGCGAGCAATGGGCAGTTCTTC.

The chain uses TRBV11-2 and TRBJ1-1; D might be TRBD1 (5 bases). Germline CDR1 SGHAT, CDR2 FQNNGV. There are 13 residues in the CDR3. V was clipped by 0 bases and J by 10 bases, with 12 bases between them. The CDR3 loop is CASSLDSLRGAFF. CDR3 bases: TGTGCCAGCAGCTTAGATAGCCTGAGGGGAGCTTTCTTT. Together with reference TRBV11-2 and TRBJ1-1, the CDR3 gives the full variable domain: EAGVAQSPRYKIIEKRQSVAFWCNPISGHATLYWYQQILGQGPKLLIQFQNNGVVDDSQLPKDRFSAERLKGVDSTLKIQPAKLEDSAVYLCASSLDSLRGAFFGQGTRLTVV.

CDR3 amino acids: CASSPQQGTNYGYTF. CDR3 bases: TGTGCCAGCTCACCCCAGCAGGGAACTAACTATGGCTACACCTTC. The chain employs TRBV18 and TRBJ1-2, with TRBD1 as a possible D gene (5 bases). Germline loops: CDR1 KGHSH, CDR2 LQKENI. This CDR3 is built from 15 residues. V was cut by 3 bases and J by 0 bases, with 11 bases left in between.

The chain employs TRBV4-3 and TRBJ1-4, with D tentatively TRBD1 (6 bases). Germline V gives CDR1 LGHNA, CDR2 YSLEER. The CDR3 has 16 amino acids. The V and J ends lost 4 bases and 8 bases respectively, with 20 bases between them. The CDR3 DNA reads as TGCGCCAGCAGCCCCTCCGACGCAGGGGTAGGGGAAAAACTGTTTTTT. Protein sequence: CASSPSDAGVGEKLFF.

This clone showed up just once. This chain uses TRBV2 with TRBJ2-3; D is perhaps TRBD1 (5 bases). The ends were cut back, 5 bases at V and 7 bases at J, with 19 bases in the middle. CDR1 SNHLY and CDR2 FYNNEI come from the germline V gene. CDR3 size: 15 residues. CDR3 nucleotides: TGTGCCAGCAGTAAAGACAGAGAACGAAGAAATACGCAGTATTTT. It yields the protein CASSKDRERRNTQYF. The full variable domain, with the rest looked up from reference TRBV2 and TRBJ2-3, is EPEVTQTPSHQVTQMGQEVILRCVPISNHLYFYWYRQILGQKVEFLVSFYNNEISEKSEIFDDQFSVERPDGSNFTLKIRSTKLEDSAMYFCASSKDRERRNTQYFGPGTRLTVL.

This clone was seen only once. The chain combines TRBV9 with TRBJ2-4; D might be TRBD2 (6 bases). Germline-derived CDR1 and CDR2 are SGDLS and YYNGEE. Trimming left V 3 bases short and J 5 bases short, with 12 bases between. The CDR3 runs to 14 residues. The CDR3 DNA follows: TGTGCCAGCAGCGGGGGACGGGAGCAAAACATTCAGTACTTC. Translating it yields CASSGGREQNIQYF. Supplemented by reference TRBV9 and TRBJ2-4, the full variable domain reads DSGVTQTPKHLITATGQRVTLRCSPRSGDLSVYWYQQSLDQGLQFLIQYYNGEERAKGNILERFSAQQFPDLHSELNLSSLELGDSALYFCASSGGREQNIQYFGAGTRLSVL.

This clone is a singleton in its sample. V and J are TRBV2 and TRBJ2-1; 7 nucleotides agree with TRBD2. CDR1 SNHLY and CDR2 FYNNEI come from the germline V gene. The J segment lost 5 bases and the V segment lost 4 bases, leaving 5 bases of the junction unmatched. The CDR3 runs to 14 residues. CDR3 amino acids: CASSVRLADNEQFF. CDR3 bases: TGTGCCAGCAGTGTTAGACTAGCCGACAATGAGCAGTTCTTC.

The chain has TRBV6-5 and TRBJ1-2; D not certain. Trimming shortened V by 5 bases and J by 8 bases, and 9 bases separated the two germline ends. Germline loops: CDR1 MNHEY, CDR2 SVGAGI. The CDR3 has 11 amino acids. CDR3 DNA sequence: TGTGCCAGCAGTGAAGAGTGGGGCTACACCTTC. This encodes CASSEEWGYTF.

This clone appeared once. This chain connects TRBV5-6 to TRBJ2-1; TRBD1 is a possible D gene (6 bases). CDR1 SGHDT and CDR2 YYEEEE come from the germline V gene. This CDR3 has 14 residues. V was trimmed by 6 bases and J by 0 bases, leaving 10 bases between them. The CDR3 region is CASIYRDSYNEQFF. CDR3 DNA: TGTGCCAGCATCTACAGGGACTCCTACAATGAGCAGTTCTTC.

CDR3 residues: CASSSYRDRSTDTQYF. The DNA of the CDR3 is TGCGCCAGCAGCTCCTATCGGGACAGAAGCACAGATACGCAGTATTTT. J is TRBJ2-3 and V is TRBV5-1, with 7 bases lining up with TRBD1. The V segment lost 3 bases and the J segment 0 bases; nucleotides outside the gene matches: 7. Germline V gene lookup returns CDR1 SGHRS and CDR2 YFSETQ. This CDR3 contains 16 residues.

This chain joins TRBV11-2 and TRBJ2-5, with TRBD2 as a possible D gene (6 bases). The V gene lost 4 bases and the J gene lost 1 base, with 13 bases spanning the gap. Germline V gene data show CDR1 as SGHAT and CDR2 as FQNNGV. The CDR3 has 15 residues. The CDR3, as DNA: TGTGCCAGCAGCTCGGGGGTAGGGACCCAAGAGACCCAGTACTTC. It codes for CASSSGVGTQETQYF.

The CDR3 DNA reads TGTGCCAGTGGCAGGGGTAAGGGACTAGCGGGCGATACGCAGTATTTT. Protein sequence: CASGRGKGLAGDTQYF. The chain joins TRBV2 to TRBJ2-3; 12 positions match TRBD2. The germline gives CDR1 SNHLY, CDR2 FYNNEI. There are 16 residues in the CDR3. V shed 9 bases and J 6 bases; nucleotides not matched to a gene: 13.

A few counts support this clone. This chain connects TRBV19 to TRBJ2-5, with TRBD1 matching over 10 bases. Germline lookup yields CDR1 LNHDA and CDR2 SQIVND (reference sequence). CDR3 size: 16 residues. The V and J ends lost 7 bases and 0 bases, in that order; junction bases with no gene match: 8. CDR3 protein: CASNGTGEKYQETQYF. CDR3 DNA: TGTGCCAGTAACGGGACAGGGGAAAAGTACCAAGAGACCCAGTACTTC. Full variable domain (rest looked up from reference TRBV19 and TRBJ2-5): DGGITQSPKYLFRKEGQNVTLSCEQNLNHDAMYWYRQDPGQGLRLIYYSQIVNDFQKGDIAEGYSVSREKKESFPLTVTSAQKNPTAFYLCASNGTGEKYQETQYFGPGTRLLVL.